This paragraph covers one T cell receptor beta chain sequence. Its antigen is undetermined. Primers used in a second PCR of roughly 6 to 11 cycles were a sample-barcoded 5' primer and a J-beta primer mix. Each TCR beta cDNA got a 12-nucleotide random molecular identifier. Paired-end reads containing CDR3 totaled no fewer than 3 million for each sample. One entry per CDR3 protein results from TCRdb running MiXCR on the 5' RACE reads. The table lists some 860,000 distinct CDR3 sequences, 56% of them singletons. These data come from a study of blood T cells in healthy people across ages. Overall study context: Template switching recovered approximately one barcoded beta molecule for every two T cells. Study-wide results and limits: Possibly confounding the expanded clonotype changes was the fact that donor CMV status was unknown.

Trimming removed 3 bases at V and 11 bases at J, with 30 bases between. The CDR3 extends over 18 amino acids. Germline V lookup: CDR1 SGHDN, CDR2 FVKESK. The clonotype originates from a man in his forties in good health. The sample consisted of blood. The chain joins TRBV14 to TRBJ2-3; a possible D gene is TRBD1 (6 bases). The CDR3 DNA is TGTGCCAGCAGCCATATAAATCAGGGGATCTATCACCCCGACCTGCAGTATTTT. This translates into CASSHINQGIYHPDLQYF.